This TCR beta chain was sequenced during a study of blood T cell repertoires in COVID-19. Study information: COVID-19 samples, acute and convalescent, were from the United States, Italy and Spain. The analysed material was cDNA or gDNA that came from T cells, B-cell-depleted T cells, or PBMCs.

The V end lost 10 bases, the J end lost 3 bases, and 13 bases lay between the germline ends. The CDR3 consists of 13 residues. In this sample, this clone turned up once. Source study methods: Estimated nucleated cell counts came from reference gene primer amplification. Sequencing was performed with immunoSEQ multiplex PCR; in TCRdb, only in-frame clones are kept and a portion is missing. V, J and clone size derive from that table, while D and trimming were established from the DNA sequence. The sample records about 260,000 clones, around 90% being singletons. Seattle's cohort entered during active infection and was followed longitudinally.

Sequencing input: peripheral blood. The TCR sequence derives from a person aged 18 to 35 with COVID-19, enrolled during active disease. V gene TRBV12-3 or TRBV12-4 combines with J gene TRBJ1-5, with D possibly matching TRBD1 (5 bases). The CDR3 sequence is CATGRGINQPQHF. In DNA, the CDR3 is TGTGCCACCGGACGGGGGATCAATCAGCCCCAGCATTTT.